This T cell receptor (beta chain) came from a study of cytomegalovirus exposure and HLA in healthy donors. Study-level findings and limits: Immune exposure information comprised only CMV serostatus.

60 Vbeta and 13 Jbeta primers were used in PCR. TCRdb keeps only in-frame clones here, not all; method: immunoSEQ multiplex PCR. In the table there are approximately 99,000 clones, 81% of which are singletons. Trimming pared 1 base from V and 2 bases from J, leaving 8 bases between. CDR1 and CDR2 (germline): SGHVS, FQNEAQ. This CDR3 is built from 14 residues. Comments on this clone: Its antigen is undetermined.

Sequences were obtained from PBMCs. The receptor was derived from a man aged 35 to 55 in good health and CMV-seropositive. The gene calls are TRBV7-8 and TRBJ1-2; the D is unclear. CDR3: CASSLDFLNYGYTF. CDR3 coding DNA: TGTGCCAGCAGCTTAGACTTCCTGAACTATGGCTACACCTTC.